This record looks at one TCR beta chain sequence and its context. Antigen specificity is unknown. The V and J ends lost 0 bases and 2 bases respectively, with 9 bases between them. In germline, CDR1 is SGHRS, CDR2 YFSETQ. The CDR3 covers 16 residues. The libraries were made with immunoSEQ version 4 in survey mode. Genomic DNA was diluted to 7.5 to 10 ng/uL, up to 1 ug per sample. Clones were sequenced by immunoSEQ multiplex PCR, and TCRdb holds only the in-frame ones, with some missing. The data contain 25,000 to 30,000 clones, more than 75% of them singletons. These data are taken from a study of persistence of HIV-infected CD4 T cells. Stimulation used approximately 9.6 ug/mL lysate from CMV-infected fibroblasts. Sorted nonresponding memory CD4+ T cells were CD40L-negative, CD69-negative, CD45RO-high. Broader study findings: TCRbeta richness was lower in CMV- and Gag-responding cells than in anti-CD3/anti-CD28-responding cells.

The clonotype originates from an adult man with HIV who was CMV-seropositive. This sample comprised CD4+ T cells sorted from PBMCs after approximately 19-hour stimulation, obtained from a patient who received antiretroviral therapy. V usage is TRBV5-1 and J usage is TRBJ1-6; D may be TRBD1 (5 bases). The CDR3 spells CASSLGWDPYNSPLHF. In DNA form, the CDR3 reads TGCGCCAGCAGCTTGGGTTGGGACCCCTATAATTCACCCCTCCACTTT.